The clone carrying this T cell receptor (beta chain) was counted at least ten times. The antigen is unknown. The read is 3 residues too short to cover the CDR3 end, so that end is filled in from the germline J gene. This sample was taken from a study of T cell clonality in common variable immunodeficiency. Germline assignment: CDR1 SNHLY and CDR2 FYNNEI. V dropped 8 bases and J dropped 4 bases, with 15 bases sitting between them. This CDR3 contains 13 residues. Study-level results: Reportedly, TCR beta sequences from common variable immunodeficiency showed fewer deletions and N-nucleotide insertions.

Produced via immunoSEQ multiplex PCR; TCRdb's table is partial and in-frame only. The sample has approximately 20,000 clones, none seen only once. The specimen sequenced was peripheral blood mononuclear cells. V is TRBV2 and J is TRBJ2-7; no reliable D call. This receptor was identified in a human donor with common variable immunodeficiency. The CDR3 here is CASQRDLLYEQYF. CDR3 DNA, as far as it was read: TGTGCCAGCCAGCGAGACCTTCTTTACGAG.